Sequencing of this T cell receptor (beta chain) was carried out in a study of blood T cells in healthy people across ages. The ends were cut back, 2 bases at V and 5 bases at J, with 16 bases in the middle. This CDR3 spans 15 amino acids. Germline-derived CDR1 and CDR2 are SGDLS and YYNGEE. A J-beta primer mix and a sample-barcoded 5' primer were used in a second PCR of roughly 7 to 12 cycles. TCRdb ran MiXCR on the 5' RACE reads and lists one entry per CDR3 protein. The repertoire holds 580,000 or so distinct CDR3 sequences, with 47% as singletons. The rearrangement links TRBV9 to TRBJ2-5; D is possibly TRBD2 (7 bases). The sequenced sample was blood. The TCR sequence derives from an older man in good health. CDR3: CASSVAGGAFETQYF. CDR3 nucleotides: TGTGCCAGCAGCGTCGCTGGGGGGGCCTTTGAGACCCAGTACTTC. Using reference TRBV9 and TRBJ2-5 for the parts outside the CDR3, the full variable domain is DSGVTQTPKHLITATGQRVTLRCSPRSGDLSVYWYQQSLDQGLQFLIQYYNGEERAKGNILERFSAQQFPDLHSELNLSSLELGDSALYFCASSVAGGAFETQYFGPGTRLLVL.